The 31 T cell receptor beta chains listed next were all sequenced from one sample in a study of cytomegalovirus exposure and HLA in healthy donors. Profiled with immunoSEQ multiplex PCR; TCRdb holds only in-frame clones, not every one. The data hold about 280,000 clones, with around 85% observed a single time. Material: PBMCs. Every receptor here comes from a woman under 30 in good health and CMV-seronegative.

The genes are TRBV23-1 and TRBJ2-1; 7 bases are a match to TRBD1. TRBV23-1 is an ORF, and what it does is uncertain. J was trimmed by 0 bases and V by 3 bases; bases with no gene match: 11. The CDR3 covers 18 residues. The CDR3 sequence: CASSHGQAWAGSYNEQFF. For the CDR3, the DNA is TGCGCCAGCAGTCACGGACAGGCCTGGGCCGGCTCCTACAATGAGCAGTTCTTC.

The CDR3: CASSINWQGDNEQFF. CDR3 coding DNA: TGTGCCAGTAGTATAAATTGGCAGGGGGACAATGAGCAGTTCTTC. The gene calls are TRBV19 and TRBJ2-1; TRBD1 matches 7 bases. With V trimmed by 2 bases and J by 5 bases, 6 bases remained unmatched. This CDR3 region has 15 residues. Germline V gene sequence: CDR1 LNHDA, CDR2 SQIVND (reference sequence).

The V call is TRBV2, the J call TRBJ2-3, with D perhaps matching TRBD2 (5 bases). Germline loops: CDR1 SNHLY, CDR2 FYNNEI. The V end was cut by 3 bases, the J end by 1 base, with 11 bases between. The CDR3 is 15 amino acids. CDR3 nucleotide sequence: TGTGCCAGCAGTGACCCTTACGGGGGCACAGATACGCAGTATTTT. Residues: CASSDPYGGTDTQYF.

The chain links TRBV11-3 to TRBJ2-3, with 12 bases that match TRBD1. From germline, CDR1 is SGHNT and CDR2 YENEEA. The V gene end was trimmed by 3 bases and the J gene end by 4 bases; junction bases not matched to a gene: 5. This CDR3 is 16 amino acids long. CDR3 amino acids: CASSLAGTGGADTQYF. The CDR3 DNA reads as TGTGCCAGCAGCTTGGCCGGGACAGGGGGCGCAGATACGCAGTATTTT.

CDR3 nucleotide sequence: TGCAGCGTTGACCCCTTCGCGGGAGAGCAGTTCTTC. It yields the protein CSVDPFAGEQFF. The V and J genes are TRBV29-1 and TRBJ2-1; D may be TRBD2 (6 bases). The V and J ends lost 3 bases and 10 bases respectively, with 13 bases between them. Germline CDR1 SQVTM, CDR2 ANQGSEA. This CDR3 region has 12 residues.

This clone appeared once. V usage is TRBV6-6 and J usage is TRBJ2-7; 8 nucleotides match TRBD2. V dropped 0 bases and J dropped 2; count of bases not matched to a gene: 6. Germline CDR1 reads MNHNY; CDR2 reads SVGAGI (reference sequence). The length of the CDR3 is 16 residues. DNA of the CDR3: TGTGCCAGCAGTTACTCGACAGCGGGAGCGCCCTACGAGCAGTACTTC. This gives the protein CASSYSTAGAPYEQYF.

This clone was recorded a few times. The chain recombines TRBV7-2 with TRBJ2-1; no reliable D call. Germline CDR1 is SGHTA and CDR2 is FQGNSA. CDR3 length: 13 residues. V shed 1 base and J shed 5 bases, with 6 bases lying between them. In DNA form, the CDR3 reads TGTGCCAGCAGCTTAGACTACAACAATGAGCAGTTCTTC. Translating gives CASSLDYNNEQFF.

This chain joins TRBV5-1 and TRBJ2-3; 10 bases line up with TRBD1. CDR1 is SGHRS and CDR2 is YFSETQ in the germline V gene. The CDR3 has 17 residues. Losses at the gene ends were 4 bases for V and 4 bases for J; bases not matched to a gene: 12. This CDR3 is CASSRGQGTSTADTQYF. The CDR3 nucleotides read TGCGCCAGCAGCCGGGGACAGGGGACATCCACAGCAGATACGCAGTATTTT.

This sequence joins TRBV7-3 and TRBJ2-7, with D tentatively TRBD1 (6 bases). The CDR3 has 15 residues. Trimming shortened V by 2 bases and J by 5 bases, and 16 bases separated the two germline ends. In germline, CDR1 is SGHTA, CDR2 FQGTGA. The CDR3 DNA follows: TGTGCCAGCAGCTTAGTCAGGGGCCTATGGAACGAGCAGTACTTC. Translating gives CASSLVRGLWNEQYF. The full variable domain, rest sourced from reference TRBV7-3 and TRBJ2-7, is GAGVSQTPSNKVTEKGKYVELRCDPISGHTALYWYRQSLGQGPEFLIYFQGTGAADDSGLPNDRFFAVRPEGSVSTLKIQRTERGDSAVYLCASSLVRGLWNEQYFGPGTRLTVT.

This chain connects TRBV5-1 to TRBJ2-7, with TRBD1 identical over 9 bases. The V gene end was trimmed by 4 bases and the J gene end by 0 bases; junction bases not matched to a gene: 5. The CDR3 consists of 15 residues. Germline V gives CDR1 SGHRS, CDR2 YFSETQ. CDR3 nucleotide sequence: TGCGCCAGCAGCCTCCGGGACAGGGACTCCTACGAGCAGTACTTC. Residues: CASSLRDRDSYEQYF.

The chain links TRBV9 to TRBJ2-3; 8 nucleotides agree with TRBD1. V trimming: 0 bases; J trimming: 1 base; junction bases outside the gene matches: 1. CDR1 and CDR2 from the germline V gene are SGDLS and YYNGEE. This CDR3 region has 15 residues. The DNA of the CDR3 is TGTGCCAGCAGCGTAGACAGGGGGGGCACAGATACGCAGTATTTT. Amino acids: CASSVDRGGTDTQYF.

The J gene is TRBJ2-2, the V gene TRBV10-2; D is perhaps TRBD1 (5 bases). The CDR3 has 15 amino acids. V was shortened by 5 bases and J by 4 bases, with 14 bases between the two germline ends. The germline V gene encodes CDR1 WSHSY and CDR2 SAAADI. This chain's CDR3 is CASSLQGRVTGELFF. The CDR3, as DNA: TGCGCCAGCAGTCTCCAGGGCCGGGTCACCGGGGAGCTGTTTTTT.

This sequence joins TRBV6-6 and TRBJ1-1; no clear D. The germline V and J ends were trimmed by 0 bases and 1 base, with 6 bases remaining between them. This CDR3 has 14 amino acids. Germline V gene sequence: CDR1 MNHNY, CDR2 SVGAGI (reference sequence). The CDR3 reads CASSYSNKNTEAFF. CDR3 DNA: TGTGCCAGCAGTTACTCGAACAAGAACACTGAAGCTTTCTTT.

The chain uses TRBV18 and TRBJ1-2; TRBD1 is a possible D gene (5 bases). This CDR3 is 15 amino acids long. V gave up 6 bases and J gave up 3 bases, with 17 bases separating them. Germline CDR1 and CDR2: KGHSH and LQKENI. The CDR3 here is CASSVQGSGDYGYTF. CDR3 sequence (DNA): TGTGCCAGCTCGGTCCAGGGTAGTGGTGACTATGGCTACACCTTC.

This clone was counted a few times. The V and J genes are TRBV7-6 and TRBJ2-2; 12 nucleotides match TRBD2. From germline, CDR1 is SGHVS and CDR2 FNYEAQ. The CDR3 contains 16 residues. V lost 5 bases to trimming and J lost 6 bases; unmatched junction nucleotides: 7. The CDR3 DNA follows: TGTGCCAGCAGCCTCCCTAGCGGGAGGGATCCCGGGGAGCTGTTTTTT. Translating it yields CASSLPSGRDPGELFF.

CDR3 region: CASSLRVDYEQYF. In nucleotides, the CDR3 is TGTGCCAGCAGTTTACGGGTAGACTACGAGCAGTACTTC. The chain uses TRBV27 and TRBJ2-7; no clear D gene. Trimming took off 2 bases at V and 3 bases at J, with 8 bases between the two ends. The germline V gene has CDR1 MNHEY and CDR2 SMNVEV (reference sequence). The CDR3 has 13 residues.

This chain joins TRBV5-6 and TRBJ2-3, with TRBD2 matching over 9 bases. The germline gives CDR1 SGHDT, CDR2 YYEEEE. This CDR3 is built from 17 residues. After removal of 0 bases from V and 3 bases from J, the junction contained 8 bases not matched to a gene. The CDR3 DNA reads TGTGCCAGCAGCTTGGTAGCGGGGGCAAGGTTGACAGATACGCAGTATTTT. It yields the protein CASSLVAGARLTDTQYF.

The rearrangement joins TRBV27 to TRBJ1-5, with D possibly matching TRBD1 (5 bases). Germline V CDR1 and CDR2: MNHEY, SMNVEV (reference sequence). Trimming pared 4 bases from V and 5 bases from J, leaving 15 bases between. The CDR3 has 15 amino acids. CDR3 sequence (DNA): TGTGCCAGCAGTTCCGGACACCCAAGCGATCAGCCCCAGCATTTT. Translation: CASSSGHPSDQPQHF.

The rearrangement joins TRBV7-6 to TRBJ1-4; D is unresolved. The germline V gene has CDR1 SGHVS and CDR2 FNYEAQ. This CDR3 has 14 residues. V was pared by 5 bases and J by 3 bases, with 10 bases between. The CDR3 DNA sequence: TGTGCCAGCAGCCCCCGGGGTCCTAATGAAAAACTGTTTTTT. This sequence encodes CASSPRGPNEKLFF.

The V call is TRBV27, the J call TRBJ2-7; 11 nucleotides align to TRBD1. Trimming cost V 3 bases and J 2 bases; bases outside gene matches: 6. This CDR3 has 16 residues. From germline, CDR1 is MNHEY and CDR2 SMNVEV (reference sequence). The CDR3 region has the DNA TGTGCCAGCAGTTTCAGTCCGGGACAGGGGGCCTACGAGCAGTACTTC. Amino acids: CASSFSPGQGAYEQYF.

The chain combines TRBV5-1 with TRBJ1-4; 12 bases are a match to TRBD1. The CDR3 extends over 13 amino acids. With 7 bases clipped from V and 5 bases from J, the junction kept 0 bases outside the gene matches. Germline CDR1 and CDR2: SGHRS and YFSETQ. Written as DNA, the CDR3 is TGCGCCAGCGGGACAGGGGGCAATGAAAAACTGTTTTTT. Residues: CASGTGGNEKLFF.

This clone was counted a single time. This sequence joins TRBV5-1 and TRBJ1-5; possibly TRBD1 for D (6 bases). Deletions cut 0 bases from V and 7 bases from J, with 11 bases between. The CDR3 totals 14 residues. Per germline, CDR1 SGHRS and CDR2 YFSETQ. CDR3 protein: CASSLVQGGQPQHF. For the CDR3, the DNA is TGCGCCAGCAGCTTGGTACAGGGCGGGCAGCCCCAGCATTTT.

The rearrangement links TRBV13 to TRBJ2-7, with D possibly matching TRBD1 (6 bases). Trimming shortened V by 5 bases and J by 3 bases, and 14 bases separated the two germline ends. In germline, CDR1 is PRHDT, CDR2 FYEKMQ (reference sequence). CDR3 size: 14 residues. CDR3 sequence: CASSRFTGNYEQYF. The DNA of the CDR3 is TGTGCCAGCAGCCGATTCACAGGGAACTACGAGCAGTACTTC.

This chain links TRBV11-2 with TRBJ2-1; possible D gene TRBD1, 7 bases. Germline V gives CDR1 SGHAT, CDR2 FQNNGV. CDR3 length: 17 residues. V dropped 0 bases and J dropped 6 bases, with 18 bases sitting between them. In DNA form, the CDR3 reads TGTGCCAGCAGCTTAGATGGGCCAGGGGGGCCTCGCAATGAGCAGTTCTTC. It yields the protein CASSLDGPGGPRNEQFF.

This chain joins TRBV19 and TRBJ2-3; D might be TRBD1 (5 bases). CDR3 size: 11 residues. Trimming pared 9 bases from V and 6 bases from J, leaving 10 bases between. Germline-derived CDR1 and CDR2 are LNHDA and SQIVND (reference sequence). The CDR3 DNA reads TGTGCCAGAGGGGTAGACGATACGCAGTATTTT. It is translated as CARGVDDTQYF.

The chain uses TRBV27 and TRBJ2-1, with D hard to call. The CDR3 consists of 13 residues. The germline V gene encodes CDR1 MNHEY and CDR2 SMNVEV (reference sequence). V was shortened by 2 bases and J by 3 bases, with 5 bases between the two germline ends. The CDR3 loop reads CASSLLDYNEQFF. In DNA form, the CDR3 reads TGTGCCAGCAGTTTACTAGACTACAATGAGCAGTTCTTC.

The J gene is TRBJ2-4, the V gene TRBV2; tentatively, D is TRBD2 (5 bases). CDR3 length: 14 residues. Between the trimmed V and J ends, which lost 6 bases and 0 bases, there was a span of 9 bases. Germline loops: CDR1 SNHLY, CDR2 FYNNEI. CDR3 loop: CASSRGLAKNIQYF. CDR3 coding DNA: TGTGCCAGCAGCAGAGGACTAGCCAAAAACATTCAGTACTTC.

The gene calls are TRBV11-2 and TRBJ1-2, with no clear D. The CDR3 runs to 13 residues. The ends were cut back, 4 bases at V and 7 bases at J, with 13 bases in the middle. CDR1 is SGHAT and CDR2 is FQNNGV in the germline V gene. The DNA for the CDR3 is TGTGCCAGCAGCTCATTCGACTCGGTTGGCTACACCTTC. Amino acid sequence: CASSSFDSVGYTF.

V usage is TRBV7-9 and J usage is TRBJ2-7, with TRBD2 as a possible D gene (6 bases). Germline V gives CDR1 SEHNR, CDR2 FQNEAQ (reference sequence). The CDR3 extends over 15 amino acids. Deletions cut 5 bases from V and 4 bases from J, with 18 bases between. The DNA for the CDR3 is TGTGCCAGCAGCCCCCGGGGAGGCTCCCTTTACGAGCAGTACTTC. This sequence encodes CASSPRGGSLYEQYF.

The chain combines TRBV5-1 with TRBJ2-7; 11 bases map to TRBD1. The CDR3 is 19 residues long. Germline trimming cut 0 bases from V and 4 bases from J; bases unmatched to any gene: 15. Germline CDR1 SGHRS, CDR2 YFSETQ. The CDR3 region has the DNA TGCGCCAGCAGCTTGGCCCGGGACAGGGGGACGGGGTGGAGATACGAGCAGTACTTC. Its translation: CASSLARDRGTGWRYEQYF.

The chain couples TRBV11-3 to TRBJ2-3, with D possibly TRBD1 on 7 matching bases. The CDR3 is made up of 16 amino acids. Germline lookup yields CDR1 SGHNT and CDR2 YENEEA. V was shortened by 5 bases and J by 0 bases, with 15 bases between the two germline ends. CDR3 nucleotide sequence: TGTGCCAGCAGCCGGGGGACAGCAGTTAGCACAGATACGCAGTATTTT. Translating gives CASSRGTAVSTDTQYF.